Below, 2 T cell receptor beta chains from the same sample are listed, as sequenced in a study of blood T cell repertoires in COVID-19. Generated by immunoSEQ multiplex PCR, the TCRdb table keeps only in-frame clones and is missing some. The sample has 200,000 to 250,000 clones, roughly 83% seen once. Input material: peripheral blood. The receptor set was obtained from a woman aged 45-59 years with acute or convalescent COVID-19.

The CDR3, as DNA: TGTGCCAGCAGTGGGTCAGGGAAACTTGCAACTAATGAAAAACTGTTTTTT. Its protein product is CASSGSGKLATNEKLFF. V gene TRBV6-1 combines with J gene TRBJ1-4; the D gene is possibly TRBD1 (5 bases). Germline assignment: CDR1 MNHNS and CDR2 SASEGT. V gave up 4 bases and J gave up 0 bases, with 15 bases separating them. CDR3 length: 17 amino acids.

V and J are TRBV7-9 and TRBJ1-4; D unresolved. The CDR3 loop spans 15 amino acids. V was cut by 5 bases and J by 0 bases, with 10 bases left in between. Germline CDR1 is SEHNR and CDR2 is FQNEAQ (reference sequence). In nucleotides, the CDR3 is TGTGCCAGCAGCGACGCGGGCGCAACTAATGAAAAACTGTTTTTT. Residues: CASSDAGATNEKLFF.